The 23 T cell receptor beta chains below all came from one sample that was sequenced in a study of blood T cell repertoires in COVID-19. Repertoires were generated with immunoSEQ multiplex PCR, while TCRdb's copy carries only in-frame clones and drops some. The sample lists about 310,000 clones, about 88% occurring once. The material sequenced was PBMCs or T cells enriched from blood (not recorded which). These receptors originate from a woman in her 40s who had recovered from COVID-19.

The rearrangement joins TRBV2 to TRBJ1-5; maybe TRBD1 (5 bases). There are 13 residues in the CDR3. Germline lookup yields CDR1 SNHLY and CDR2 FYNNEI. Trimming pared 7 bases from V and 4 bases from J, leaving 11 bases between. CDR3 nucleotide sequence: TGTGCCAGCAAATTGGAGGGGAATCAGCCCCAGCATTTT. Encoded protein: CASKLEGNQPQHF.

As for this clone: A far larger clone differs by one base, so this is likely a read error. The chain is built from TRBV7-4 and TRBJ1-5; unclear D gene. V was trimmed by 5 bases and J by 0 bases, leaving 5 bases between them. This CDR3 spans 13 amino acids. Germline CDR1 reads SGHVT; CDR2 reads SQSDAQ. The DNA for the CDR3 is TGTGCCAGCAGCCCCCATAGCAATCAGCCCCAGCATTTT. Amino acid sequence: CASSPHSNQPQHF. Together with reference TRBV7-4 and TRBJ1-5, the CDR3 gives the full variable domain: GAGVSQSPRYKVAKRGRDVALRCDSISGHVTLYWYRQTLGQGSEVLTYSQSDAQRDKSGRPSGRFSAERPERSVSTLKIQRTEQGDSAVYLCASSPHSNQPQHFGDGTRLSIL.

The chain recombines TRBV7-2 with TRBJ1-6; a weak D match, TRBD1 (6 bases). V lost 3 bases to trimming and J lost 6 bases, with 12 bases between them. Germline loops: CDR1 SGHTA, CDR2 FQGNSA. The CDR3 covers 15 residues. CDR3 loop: CASSFFGQFNSPLHF. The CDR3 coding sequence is TGTGCCAGCAGCTTTTTCGGACAGTTTAATTCACCCCTCCACTTT.

CDR3 bases: TGTGCCAGCAGTTACCAAGGACTAGCACGCGAGCAGTACTTC. Protein: CASSYQGLAREQYF. The rearrangement uses TRBV6-2 or TRBV6-3 and TRBJ2-7; 8 nucleotides match TRBD2. Looked up from germline, CDR1 is MNHEY and CDR2 is SVGEGT. The ends lost 2 bases at V and 6 bases at J; junction bases unmatched: 6. CDR3 length: 14 residues.

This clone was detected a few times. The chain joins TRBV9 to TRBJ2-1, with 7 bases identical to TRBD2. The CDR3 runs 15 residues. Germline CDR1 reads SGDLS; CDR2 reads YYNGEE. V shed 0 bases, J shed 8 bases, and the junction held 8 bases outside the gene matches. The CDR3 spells CASSVGEGRTHEQFF. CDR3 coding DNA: TGTGCCAGCAGCGTAGGGGAGGGGCGGACACATGAGCAGTTCTTC.

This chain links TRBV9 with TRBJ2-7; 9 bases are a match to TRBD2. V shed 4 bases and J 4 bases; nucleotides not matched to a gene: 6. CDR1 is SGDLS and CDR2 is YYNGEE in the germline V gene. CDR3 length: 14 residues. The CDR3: CASSLSGGPYEQYF. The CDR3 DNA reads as TGTGCCAGCAGCCTTAGCGGGGGCCCATACGAGCAGTACTTC.

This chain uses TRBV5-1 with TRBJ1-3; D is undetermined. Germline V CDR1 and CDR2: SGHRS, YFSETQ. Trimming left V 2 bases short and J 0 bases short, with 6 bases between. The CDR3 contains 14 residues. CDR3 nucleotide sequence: TGCGCCAGCAGCTTAACGGTCTCTGGAAACACCATATATTTT. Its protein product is CASSLTVSGNTIYF.

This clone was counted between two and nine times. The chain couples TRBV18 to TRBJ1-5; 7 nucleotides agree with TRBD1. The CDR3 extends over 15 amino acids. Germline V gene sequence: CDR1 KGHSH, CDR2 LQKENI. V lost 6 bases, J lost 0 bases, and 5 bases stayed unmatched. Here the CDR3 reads CASSHGQDSNQPQHF. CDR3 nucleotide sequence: TGTGCCAGCTCCCACGGACAGGATAGCAATCAGCCCCAGCATTTT.

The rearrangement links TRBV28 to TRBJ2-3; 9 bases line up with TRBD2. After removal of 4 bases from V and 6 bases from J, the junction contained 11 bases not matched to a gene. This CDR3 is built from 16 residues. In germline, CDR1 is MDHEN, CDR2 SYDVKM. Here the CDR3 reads CASSSPAGGGRDTQYF. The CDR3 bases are TGTGCCAGCAGTTCCCCGGCGGGGGGGGGAAGGGATACGCAGTATTTT.

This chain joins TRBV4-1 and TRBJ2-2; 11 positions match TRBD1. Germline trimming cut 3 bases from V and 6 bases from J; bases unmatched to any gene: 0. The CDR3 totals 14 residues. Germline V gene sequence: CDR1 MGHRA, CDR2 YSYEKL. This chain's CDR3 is CASSQGQGAGELFF. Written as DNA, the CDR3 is TGCGCCAGCAGCCAGGGACAGGGGGCCGGGGAGCTGTTTTTT.

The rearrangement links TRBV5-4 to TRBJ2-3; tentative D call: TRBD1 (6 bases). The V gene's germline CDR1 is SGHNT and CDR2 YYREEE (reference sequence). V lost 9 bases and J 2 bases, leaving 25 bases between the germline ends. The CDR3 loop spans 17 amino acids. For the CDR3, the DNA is TGTGCCACCACATTTGGGGGCAGAGTCCGGGACACAGATACGCAGTATTTT. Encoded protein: CATTFGGRVRDTDTQYF.

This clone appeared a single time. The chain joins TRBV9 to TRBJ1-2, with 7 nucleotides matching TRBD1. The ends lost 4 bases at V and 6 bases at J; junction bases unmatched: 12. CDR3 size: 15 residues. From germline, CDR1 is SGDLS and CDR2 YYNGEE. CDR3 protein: CASSPRTGLGHGYTF. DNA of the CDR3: TGTGCCAGCAGCCCCCGGACAGGTTTGGGTCATGGCTACACCTTC.

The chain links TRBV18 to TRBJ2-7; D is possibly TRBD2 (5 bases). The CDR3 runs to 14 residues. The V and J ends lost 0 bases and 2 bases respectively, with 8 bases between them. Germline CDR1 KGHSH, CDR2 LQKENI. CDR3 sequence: CASSPPPGTYEQYF. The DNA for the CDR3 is TGTGCCAGCTCACCACCTCCGGGAACCTACGAGCAGTACTTC.

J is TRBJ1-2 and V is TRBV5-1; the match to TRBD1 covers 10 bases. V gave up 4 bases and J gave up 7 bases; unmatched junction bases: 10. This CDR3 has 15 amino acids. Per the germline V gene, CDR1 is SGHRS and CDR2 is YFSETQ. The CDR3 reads CASSSGTGAEAGYTF. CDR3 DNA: TGCGCCAGCAGCAGCGGGACAGGGGCAGAGGCTGGCTACACCTTC. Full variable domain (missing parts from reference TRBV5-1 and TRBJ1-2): KAGVTQTPRYLIKTRGQQVTLSCSPISGHRSVSWYQQTPGQGLQFLFEYFSETQRNKGNFPGRFSGRQFSNSRSEMNVSTLELGDSALYLCASSSGTGAEAGYTFGSGTRLTVV.

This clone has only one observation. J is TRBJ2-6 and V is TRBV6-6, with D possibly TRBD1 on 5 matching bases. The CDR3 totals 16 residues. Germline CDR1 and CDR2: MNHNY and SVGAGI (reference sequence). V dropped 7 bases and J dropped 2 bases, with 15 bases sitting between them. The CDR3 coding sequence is TGTGCCAGCAACCTGCTAGGGGCCCCTGGGGCCAACGTCCTGACTTTC. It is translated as CASNLLGAPGANVLTF.

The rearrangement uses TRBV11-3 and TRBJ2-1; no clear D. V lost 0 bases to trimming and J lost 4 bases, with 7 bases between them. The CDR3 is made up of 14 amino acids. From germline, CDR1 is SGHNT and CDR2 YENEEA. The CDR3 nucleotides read TGTGCCAGCAGCTTAGATGCGCGGTACAATGAGCAGTTCTTC. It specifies CASSLDARYNEQFF.

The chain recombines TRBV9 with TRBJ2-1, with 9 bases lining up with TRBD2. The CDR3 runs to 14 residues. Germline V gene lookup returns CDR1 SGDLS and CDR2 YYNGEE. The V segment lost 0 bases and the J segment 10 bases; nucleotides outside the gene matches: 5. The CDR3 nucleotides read TGTGCCAGCAGCGTAGCTCTAGCGGGATGGGAGCAGTTCTTC. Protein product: CASSVALAGWEQFF.

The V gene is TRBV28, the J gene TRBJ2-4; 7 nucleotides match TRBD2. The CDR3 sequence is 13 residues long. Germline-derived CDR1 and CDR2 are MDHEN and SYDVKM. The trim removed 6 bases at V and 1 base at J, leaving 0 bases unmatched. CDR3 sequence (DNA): TGTGCCAGCAGCGGGGGGGCCAAAAACATTCAGTACTTC. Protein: CASSGGAKNIQYF. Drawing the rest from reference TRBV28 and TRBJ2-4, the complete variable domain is DVKVTQSSRYLVKRTGEKVFLECVQDMDHENMFWYRQDPGLGLRLIYFSYDVKMKEKGDIPEGYSVSREKKERFSLILESASTNQTSMYLCASSGGAKNIQYFGAGTRLSVL.

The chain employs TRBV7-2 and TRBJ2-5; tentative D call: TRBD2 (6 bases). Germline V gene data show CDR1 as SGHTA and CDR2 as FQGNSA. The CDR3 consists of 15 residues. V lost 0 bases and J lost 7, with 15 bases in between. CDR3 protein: CASSLASYTGGTQYF. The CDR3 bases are TGTGCCAGCAGCTTAGCCTCCTACACCGGGGGGACCCAGTACTTC.

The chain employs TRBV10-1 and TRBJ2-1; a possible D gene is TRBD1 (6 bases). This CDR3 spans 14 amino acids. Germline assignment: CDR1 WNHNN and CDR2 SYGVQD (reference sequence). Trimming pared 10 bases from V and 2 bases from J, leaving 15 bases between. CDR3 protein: CANRRGTPYNEQFF. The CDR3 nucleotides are TGCGCCAACCGCAGGGGCACCCCCTACAATGAGCAGTTCTTC.

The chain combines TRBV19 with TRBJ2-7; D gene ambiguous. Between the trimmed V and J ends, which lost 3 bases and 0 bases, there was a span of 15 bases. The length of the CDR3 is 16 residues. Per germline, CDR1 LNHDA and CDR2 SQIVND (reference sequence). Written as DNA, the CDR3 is TGTGCCAGTAGTATCTCGGTCTCGGCTAGCTCCTACGAGCAGTACTTC. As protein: CASSISVSASSYEQYF.

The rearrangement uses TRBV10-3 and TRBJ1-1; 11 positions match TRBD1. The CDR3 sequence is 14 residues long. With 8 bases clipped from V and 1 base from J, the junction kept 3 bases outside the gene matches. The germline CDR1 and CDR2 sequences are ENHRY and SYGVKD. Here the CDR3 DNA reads TGTGCCATCCGGACAGGGGGCGGGAACACTGAAGCTTTCTTT. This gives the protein CAIRTGGGNTEAFF.

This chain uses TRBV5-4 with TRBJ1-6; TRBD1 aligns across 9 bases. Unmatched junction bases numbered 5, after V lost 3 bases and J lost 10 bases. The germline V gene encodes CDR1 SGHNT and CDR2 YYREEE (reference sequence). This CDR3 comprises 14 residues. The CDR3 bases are TGTGCCAGCAGCTCAGACAGGGGGTTGTCACCCCTCCACTTT. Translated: CASSSDRGLSPLHF.